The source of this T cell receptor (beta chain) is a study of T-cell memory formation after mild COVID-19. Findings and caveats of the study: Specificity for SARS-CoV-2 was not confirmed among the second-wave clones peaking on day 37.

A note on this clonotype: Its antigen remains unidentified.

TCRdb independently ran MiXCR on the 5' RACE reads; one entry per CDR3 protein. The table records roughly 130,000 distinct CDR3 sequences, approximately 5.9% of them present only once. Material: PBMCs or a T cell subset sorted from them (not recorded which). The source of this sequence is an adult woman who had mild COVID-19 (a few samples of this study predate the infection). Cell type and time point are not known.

CDR3 protein: CASRITSGVTNEQFF. The CDR3, as DNA: TGTGCCAGCAGGATTACTAGCGGGGTTACCAATGAGCAGTTCTTC. V and J are TRBV12-3 or TRBV12-4 and TRBJ2-1; 10 positions match TRBD2. Trimming cost V 6 bases and J 6 bases; bases outside gene matches: 8. This CDR3 is built from 15 residues.